This passage covers 16 T cell receptor beta chains from one sample sequenced in a study of blood T cells in healthy people across ages. Combining a sample-barcoded 5' primer with a J-beta primer mix, a second PCR ran for roughly 7 to 12 cycles. TCRdb analysed the 5' RACE reads with MiXCR anew, one entry per CDR3 protein. Of 1.5 million or so distinct CDR3 sequences listed, 35% to 45% were seen once; the top ten hold 7.9%. Sequenced material: blood. Every receptor here comes from a woman aged 18-29 years in good health.

This clonotype came up a few times. This chain uses TRBV4-2 with TRBJ2-1; 9 bases map to TRBD2. The V and J ends lost 0 bases and 7 bases, in that order; junction bases with no gene match: 10. Germline V lookup: CDR1 LGHNA, CDR2 YNFKEQ. The CDR3 is 17 amino acids. This CDR3 reads CASSQDTGAGGRNEQFF. CDR3 bases: TGTGCCAGCAGCCAAGATACAGGTGCGGGGGGGCGTAATGAGCAGTTCTTC.

This sequence joins TRBV11-2 and TRBJ2-1, with TRBD1 as a possible D gene (5 bases). The CDR3 consists of 17 residues. With 0 bases removed from V and 13 bases from J, the gap between germline ends came to 25 bases. Looked up from germline, CDR1 is SGHAT and CDR2 is FQNNGV. CDR3 in amino acids: CASSLEAPGAPRETQFF. The CDR3 DNA sequence: TGTGCCAGCAGCTTAGAGGCTCCTGGGGCTCCAAGAGAAACCCAGTTCTTC.

This rearrangement joins TRBV12-3 or TRBV12-4 to TRBJ1-4, with D unresolved. The CDR3 is 14 residues long. Trimming removed 9 bases from V and 4 bases from J, with 15 bases in between. DNA for the CDR3: TGTGCCAGTGGACCGACGGTTTATAATGAAAAACTGTTTTTT. Translating gives CASGPTVYNEKLFF.

The chain carries TRBV20-1 and TRBJ2-1, with 8 bases matching TRBD2. The CDR3 sequence is 15 residues long. Germline V lookup: CDR1 DFQATT, CDR2 SNEGSKA (reference sequence). V gave up 0 bases and J gave up 2 bases; unmatched junction bases: 3. The CDR3 region is CSARDGGLAYNEQFF. CDR3 sequence (DNA): TGCAGTGCTAGAGATGGGGGACTAGCCTACAATGAGCAGTTCTTC.

This clonotype was detected ten times or more. The chain has TRBV10-3 and TRBJ2-7, with D perhaps given as TRBD1 or TRBD2 (5 bases each). CDR3 length equals 14 residues. Germline V lookup: CDR1 ENHRY, CDR2 SYGVKD. The V end lost 4 bases, the J end lost 1 base, and 11 bases lay between the germline ends. The CDR3 bases are TGTGCCATCAGTGGAGGGGATCCATCCTACGAGCAGTACTTC. Residues: CAISGGDPSYEQYF.

The rearrangement joins TRBV10-2 to TRBJ1-1, with D perhaps TRBD1 (5 bases). CDR3 length: 15 amino acids. Germline V CDR1 and CDR2: WSHSY, SAAADI. Trimming left V 3 bases short and J 5 bases short, with 16 bases between. CDR3 coding DNA: TGCGCCAGCAGTGACCTCCGTGGGGGGGAGACTGAAGCTTTCTTT. Translation gives CASSDLRGGETEAFF.

This clonotype was detected a few times. J is TRBJ2-5 and V is TRBV28; 9 bases align to TRBD1. The J segment lost 4 bases and the V segment lost 2 bases, leaving 11 bases of the junction unmatched. The CDR3 is 17 residues long. Germline V CDR1 and CDR2: MDHEN, SYDVKM. CDR3: CASSLLNFGDRAETQYF. The CDR3 DNA reads TGTGCCAGCAGTTTACTTAATTTCGGGGACAGGGCAGAGACCCAGTACTTC.

The chain couples TRBV2 to TRBJ2-3, with D maybe TRBD2 (7 bases). Germline CDR1 reads SNHLY; CDR2 reads FYNNEI. The CDR3 extends over 16 amino acids. The ends were cut back, 5 bases at V and 6 bases at J, with 21 bases in the middle. CDR3: CASSSGNGGPRDTQYF. CDR3 sequence (DNA): TGTGCCAGCAGTTCTGGTAACGGGGGGCCTAGGGATACGCAGTATTTT.

The chain employs TRBV10-3 and TRBJ2-7; D is undetermined. With 3 bases removed from V and 0 bases from J, the gap between germline ends came to 6 bases. The V gene's germline CDR1 is ENHRY and CDR2 SYGVKD. The CDR3 contains 13 residues. For the CDR3, the DNA is TGTGCCATCAGTGACGGGCGCTCCTACGAGCAGTACTTC. Its translation: CAISDGRSYEQYF.

The chain joins TRBV10-1 to TRBJ2-5, with 12 bases lining up with TRBD2. Trimming at V came to 6 bases and at J to 3 bases, leaving 5 bases not matched to a gene. CDR3 length: 15 amino acids. CDR1 and CDR2 from the germline V gene are WNHNN and SYGVQD (reference sequence). The CDR3 region has the DNA TGCGCCAGCAGCTCGACTAGCGGGGGAGAAGAGACCCAGTACTTC. Protein: CASSSTSGGEETQYF.

This clonotype was seen once. The junction shows a germline mismatch at one end, possibly a read error. This chain uses TRBV4-1 with TRBJ1-3, with 8 bases lining up with TRBD1. From germline, CDR1 is MGHRA and CDR2 YSYEKL. This CDR3 comprises 17 residues. The CDR3 is CASSQDPDRAAGNTVYF. CDR3 coding DNA: TGCGCCAGCAGCCAAGACCCGGACAGGGCAGCTGGAAACACCGTATATTTT.

This clonotype came up a few times. The chain employs TRBV12-3 or TRBV12-4 and TRBJ1-6; 10 bases agree with TRBD1. This CDR3 contains 14 residues. The V and J ends lost 6 bases and 9 bases, in that order; junction bases with no gene match: 5. The CDR3 loop reads CASRSGTGVSPLHF. CDR3 DNA: TGTGCCAGCAGATCCGGGACAGGGGTTTCACCCCTCCACTTT.

This rearrangement joins TRBV25-1 to TRBJ2-5; either TRBD1 or TRBD2 may fit D (5 bases each). The CDR3 runs 12 residues. Germline values: CDR1 MGHDK, CDR2 SYGVNS. The germline V and J ends were trimmed by 8 bases and 11 bases, with 18 bases remaining between them. CDR3 nucleotide sequence: TGTGCCAGCGGTGTGGTCGTGGGGGAGCAGTACTTC. Translation gives CASGVVVGEQYF.

V usage is TRBV9 and J usage is TRBJ2-6; D unresolved. CDR1 SGDLS and CDR2 YYNGEE come from the germline V gene. The CDR3 totals 15 residues. The V end lost 0 bases, the J end lost 2 bases, and 6 bases lay between the germline ends. The CDR3 loop is CASSVARTGANVLTF. The CDR3 DNA follows: TGTGCCAGCAGCGTAGCACGAACTGGGGCCAACGTCCTGACTTTC.

This clonotype appeared many times. The V call is TRBV12-3 or TRBV12-4, the J call TRBJ2-7; a weak D match, TRBD2 (5 bases). Trimming removed 7 bases from V and 1 base from J, with 11 bases in between. CDR3 length: 13 amino acids. The CDR3 here is CASNFRGSYEQYF. The CDR3 DNA reads TGTGCCAGCAACTTCCGAGGGTCCTACGAGCAGTACTTC.

V gene TRBV4-1 combines with J gene TRBJ1-2, with a weak D call TRBD1 (5 bases). This CDR3 contains 13 residues. Germline-derived CDR1 and CDR2 are MGHRA and YSYEKL. Trimming cost V 6 bases and J 1 base, with 9 bases left between them. The CDR3 spells CASRQGNNYGYTF. In nucleotides, the CDR3 is TGCGCCAGCAGGCAGGGCAATAACTATGGCTACACCTTC.